The 17 T cell receptor beta chains in this list originate from one sample, sequenced in a study of Ad26.COV2.S vaccination and SARS-CoV-2 variants. Treatment of the sample: some 19 received Ad26.COV2.S at low or high dose, single or two shots; roughly five received placebo; per-sample allocation not given. Sample collection was performed on day 63 after the first vaccine or placebo injection. The data were produced by immunoSEQ multiplex PCR, yet TCRdb's version contains in-frame clones alone and is incomplete. The sample has around 420,000 clones, roughly 90% seen once; the top ten hold about 3.5%. The sequencing used peripheral blood, collected in a trial of Ad26.COV2.S vaccine versus placebo. Every receptor here comes from a person between 18 and 65 years old who received the Ad26.COV2.S COVID-19 vaccine or a placebo.

This sequence joins TRBV4-3 and TRBJ2-3; D ambiguous. This CDR3 region has 15 residues. Germline CDR1 is LGHNA and CDR2 is YSLEER. V lost 3 bases, J lost 3 bases, and 13 bases lay in between. The CDR3 sequence: CASSHEKGRTDTQYF. In DNA form, the CDR3 reads TGCGCCAGCAGCCATGAAAAGGGTAGAACAGATACGCAGTATTTT.

The V and J genes are TRBV4-1 and TRBJ1-4; no reliable D call. Trimming took off 2 bases at V and 2 bases at J, with 9 bases between the two ends. CDR1 is MGHRA, CDR2 YSYEKL, per germline. This CDR3 is built from 15 residues. Here the CDR3 reads CASSQQGGTNEKLFF. The CDR3 nucleotides read TGCGCCAGCAGCCAACAAGGTGGGACTAATGAAAAACTGTTTTTT.

V and J are TRBV15 and TRBJ2-3; 15 nucleotides agree with TRBD2. In germline, CDR1 is LNHNV, CDR2 YYDKDF (reference sequence). The CDR3 has 18 residues. V dropped 3 bases and J dropped 4; count of bases not matched to a gene: 8. CDR3: CATSRHMGLAGGPDTQYF. CDR3 coding DNA: TGTGCCACCAGCAGGCACATGGGACTAGCGGGGGGACCAGATACGCAGTATTTT.

The chain employs TRBV9 and TRBJ2-1, with TRBD1 as a possible D gene (6 bases). Germline CDR1 reads SGDLS; CDR2 reads YYNGEE. V was pared by 4 bases and J by 5 bases, with 10 bases between. The CDR3 has 13 amino acids. CDR3 region: CASSIGQNNEQFF. DNA for the CDR3: TGTGCCAGCAGCATCGGACAGAACAATGAGCAGTTCTTC.

This chain joins TRBV18 and TRBJ1-2; TRBD1 is a possible D gene (5 bases). The CDR3 is 13 amino acids. The V end lost 3 bases, the J end lost 6 bases, and 11 bases lay between the germline ends. The germline V gene has CDR1 KGHSH and CDR2 LQKENI. DNA of the CDR3: TGTGCCAGCTCACCGCGAAGGGACGATGGCTACACCTTC. It specifies CASSPRRDDGYTF.

This clone was seen a few times. J is TRBJ1-3 and V is TRBV7-9, with 10 bases identical to TRBD1. V was clipped by 5 bases and J by 12 bases; unmatched bases: 19. Per the germline V gene, CDR1 is SEHNR and CDR2 is FQNEAQ (reference sequence). This CDR3 spans 17 amino acids. CDR3 protein: CASSKNTGTGATFGIYF. In DNA, the CDR3 is TGTGCCAGCAGCAAAAACACCGGGACAGGGGCCACGTTTGGCATATATTTT.

The V gene is TRBV2, the J gene TRBJ2-7, with TRBD1 matching over 9 bases. The CDR3 loop spans 14 amino acids. Germline CDR1 reads SNHLY; CDR2 reads FYNNEI. V dropped 7 bases and J dropped 2; count of bases not matched to a gene: 6. The CDR3 protein is CASKWTGATYEQYF. CDR3 coding DNA: TGTGCCAGCAAGTGGACAGGGGCGACCTACGAGCAGTACTTC.

The J gene is TRBJ2-3, the V gene TRBV6-5; D might be TRBD1 or TRBD2, each matching 5 bases. The CDR3 sequence is 14 residues long. Germline CDR1 MNHEY, CDR2 SVGAGI. V lost 7 bases and J 4 bases, leaving 15 bases between the germline ends. The CDR3 DNA follows: TGTGCCAGCATGCTCGGGACGAGCGCAGATACGCAGTATTTT. Translation gives CASMLGTSADTQYF.

The gene calls are TRBV9 and TRBJ2-3; TRBD2 aligns across 11 bases. The CDR3 is 18 amino acids. J gave up 2 bases and V 4 bases, and 12 bases lay outside the gene matches. Germline values: CDR1 SGDLS, CDR2 YYNGEE. The CDR3 sequence: CASSPRVAGGWVTDTQYF. CDR3 DNA: TGTGCCAGCAGCCCCCGGGTAGCGGGGGGGTGGGTCACAGATACGCAGTATTTT.

The chain combines TRBV2 with TRBJ2-7; 9 nucleotides agree with TRBD2. CDR1 is SNHLY and CDR2 is FYNNEI in the germline V gene. J gave up 7 bases and V 4 bases, and 11 bases lay outside the gene matches. The CDR3 extends over 15 amino acids. Here the CDR3 reads CASSVISGGVGEQYF. CDR3 DNA: TGTGCCAGCAGTGTAATTAGCGGGGGTGTGGGGGAGCAGTACTTC. The full variable domain, in which reference TRBV2 and TRBJ2-7 provide the parts outside the CDR3, is EPEVTQTPSHQVTQMGQEVILRCVPISNHLYFYWYRQILGQKVEFLVSFYNNEISEKSEIFDDQFSVERPDGSNFTLKIRSTKLEDSAMYFCASSVISGGVGEQYFGPGTRLTVT.

Only one count was recorded for this clone. The chain recombines TRBV7-2 with TRBJ2-3; D may match TRBD1 or TRBD2 (6 bases each). The germline CDR1 and CDR2 sequences are SGHTA and FQGNSA. Trimming took 8 bases from V and 6 from J, leaving 18 bases between them. The CDR3 has 14 amino acids. CDR3 sequence: CASRGRGPQDTQYF. CDR3 bases: TGTGCCAGCCGCGGTCGGGGGCCACAGGATACGCAGTATTTT.

The J gene is TRBJ2-3, the V gene TRBV18, with D unresolved. CDR3 length equals 17 residues. V lost 1 base, J lost 2 bases, and 16 bases lay in between. Germline CDR1 is KGHSH and CDR2 is LQKENI. The CDR3, as DNA: TGTGCCAGCTCACCACTCCAACCCGCGGCGGACACAGATACGCAGTATTTT. It encodes CASSPLQPAADTDTQYF.

The chain employs TRBV4-1 and TRBJ1-1; 7 nucleotides align to TRBD1. V trimming: 4 bases; J trimming: 1 base; junction bases outside the gene matches: 3. Per the germline V gene, CDR1 is MGHRA and CDR2 is YSYEKL. CDR3 size: 14 residues. The CDR3 protein is CASSLGTANTEAFF. CDR3 in DNA: TGCGCCAGCAGCCTCGGGACAGCGAACACTGAAGCTTTCTTT.

J is TRBJ2-3 and V is TRBV2, with D possibly being TRBD1 (6 bases). The V gene's germline CDR1 is SNHLY and CDR2 FYNNEI. V was cut by 5 bases and J by 2 bases, with 8 bases left in between. This CDR3 region has 13 residues. Written as DNA, the CDR3 is TGTGCCAGCAGTTGGGACAACACAGATACGCAGTATTTT. Its protein product is CASSWDNTDTQYF.

The chain employs TRBV7-9 and TRBJ1-1; TRBD1 matches 11 bases. The CDR3 has 16 amino acids. Trimming cost V 5 bases and J 1 base; bases outside gene matches: 6. The V gene's germline CDR1 is SEHNR and CDR2 FQNEAQ (reference sequence). The CDR3 DNA sequence: TGTGCCAGCAGCAGGACAGGGGGCGCGGGGAACACTGAAGCTTTCTTT. Translation gives CASSRTGGAGNTEAFF.

The CDR3 spells CASSAEWQETQYF. The CDR3 DNA reads as TGTGCCAGCAGCGCCGAGTGGCAAGAGACCCAGTACTTC. The V gene is TRBV5-4, the J gene TRBJ2-5; D remains ambiguous. Germline CDR1 SGHNT, CDR2 YYREEE (reference sequence). This CDR3 has 13 amino acids. Trimming removed 4 bases from V and 2 bases from J, with 9 bases in between. Using reference TRBV5-4 and TRBJ2-5 for the parts outside the CDR3, the full variable domain is ETGVTQSPTHLIKTRGQQVTLRCSSQSGHNTVSWYQQALGQGPQFIFQYYREEENGRGNFPPRFSGLQFPNYSSELNVNALELDDSALYLCASSAEWQETQYFGPGTRLLVL.

This clone was found once. The chain employs TRBV7-3 and TRBJ2-5, with TRBD1 identical over 8 bases. J gave up 5 bases and V 2 bases, and 10 bases lay outside the gene matches. The CDR3 contains 16 residues. Germline V gives CDR1 SGHTA, CDR2 FQGTGA. This CDR3 reads CASSLRARGRGETQYF. The CDR3 DNA reads as TGTGCCAGCAGCTTACGGGCCAGGGGGCGCGGGGAGACCCAGTACTTC.